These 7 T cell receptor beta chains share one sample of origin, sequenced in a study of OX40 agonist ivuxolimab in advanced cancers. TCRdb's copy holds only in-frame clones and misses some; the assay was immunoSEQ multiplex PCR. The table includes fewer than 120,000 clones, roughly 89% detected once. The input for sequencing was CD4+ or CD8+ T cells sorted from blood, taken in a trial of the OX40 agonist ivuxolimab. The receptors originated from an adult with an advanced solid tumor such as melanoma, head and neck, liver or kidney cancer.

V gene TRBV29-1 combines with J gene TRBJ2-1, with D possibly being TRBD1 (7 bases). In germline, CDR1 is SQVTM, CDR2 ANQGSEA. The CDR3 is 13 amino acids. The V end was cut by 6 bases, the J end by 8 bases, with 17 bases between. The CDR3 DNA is TGCAGCGTACGACGTGGCAGGGGGGATGAGCAGTTCTTC. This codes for CSVRRGRGDEQFF.

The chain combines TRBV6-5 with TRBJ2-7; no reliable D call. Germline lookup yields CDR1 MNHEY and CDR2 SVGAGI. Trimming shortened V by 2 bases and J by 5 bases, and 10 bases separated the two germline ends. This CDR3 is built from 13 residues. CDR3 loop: CASSYRDVHEQYF. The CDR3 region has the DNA TGTGCCAGCAGTTACCGTGATGTCCACGAGCAGTACTTC.

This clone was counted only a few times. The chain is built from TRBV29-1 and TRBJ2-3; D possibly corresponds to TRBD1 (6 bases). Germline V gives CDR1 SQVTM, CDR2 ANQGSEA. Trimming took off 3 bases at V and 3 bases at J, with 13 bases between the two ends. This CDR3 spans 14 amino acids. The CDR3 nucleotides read TGCAGCGTTGATCGGCCCCAGGGGACAGATACGCAGTATTTT. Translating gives CSVDRPQGTDTQYF.

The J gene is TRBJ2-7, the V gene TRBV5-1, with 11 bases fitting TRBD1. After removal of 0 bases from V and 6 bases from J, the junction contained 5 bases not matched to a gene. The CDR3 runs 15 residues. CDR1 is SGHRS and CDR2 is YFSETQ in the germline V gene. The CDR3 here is CASSLAGQGAGEQYF. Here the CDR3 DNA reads TGCGCCAGCAGCTTGGCAGGACAGGGGGCGGGCGAGCAGTACTTC.

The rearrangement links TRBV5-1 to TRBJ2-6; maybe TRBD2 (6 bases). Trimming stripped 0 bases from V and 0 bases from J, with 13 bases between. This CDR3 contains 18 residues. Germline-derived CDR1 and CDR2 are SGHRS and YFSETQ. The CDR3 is CASSLVGGALSGANVLTF. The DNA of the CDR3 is TGCGCCAGCAGCTTGGTGGGCGGGGCCCTCTCTGGGGCCAACGTCCTGACTTTC.

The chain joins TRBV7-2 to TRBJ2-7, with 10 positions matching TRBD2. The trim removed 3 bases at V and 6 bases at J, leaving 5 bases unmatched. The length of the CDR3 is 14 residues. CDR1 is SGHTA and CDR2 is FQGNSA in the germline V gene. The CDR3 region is CASSLGAGGLEQYF. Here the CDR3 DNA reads TGTGCCAGCAGCTTGGGAGCGGGAGGGCTCGAGCAGTACTTC.

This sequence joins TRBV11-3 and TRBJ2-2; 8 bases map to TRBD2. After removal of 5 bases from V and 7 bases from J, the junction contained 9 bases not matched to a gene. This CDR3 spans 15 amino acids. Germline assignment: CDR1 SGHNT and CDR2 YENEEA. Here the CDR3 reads CASSLRAAGGGELFF. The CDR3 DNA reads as TGTGCCAGCAGCCTCCGGGCGGCGGGGGGCGGGGAGCTGTTTTTT.